The 28 T cell receptor beta chains reported below all come from one sample, sequenced in a study of HIV-infected patients and healthy controls. TCRdb called the 5' RACE reads again in MiXCR, with one record for every CDR3 protein. The table shows tens of thousands of distinct CDR3 sequences, with less than 20% occurring only once. Sequencing was performed on CD4+ T cells from blood. These receptors were taken from a human donor in good health.

This clonotype came up many times. This rearrangement joins TRBV20-1 to TRBJ1-1; tentatively, D is TRBD1 (5 bases). The germline CDR1 and CDR2 sequences are DFQATT and SNEGSKA (reference sequence). V dropped 3 bases and J dropped 4 bases, with 12 bases sitting between them. The CDR3 consists of 13 residues. CDR3 coding DNA: TGCAGTGCTAGGAGGCAGGGTATCACTGAAGCTTTCTTT. Residues: CSARRQGITEAFF.

The gene calls are TRBV29-1 and TRBJ2-1; D might be TRBD1 (5 bases). V dropped 6 bases and J dropped 3 bases, with 12 bases sitting between them. Germline values: CDR1 SQVTM, CDR2 ANQGSEA. The length of the CDR3 is 13 residues. CDR3 residues: CSVPTTVYNEQFF. CDR3 nucleotides: TGCAGCGTCCCCACGACAGTCTACAATGAGCAGTTCTTC.

The chain uses TRBV12-3 or TRBV12-4 and TRBJ1-2, with D hard to call. Trimming left V 6 bases short and J 8 bases short, with 13 bases between. The length of the CDR3 is 12 residues. This CDR3 is CASRPETAGYTF. The CDR3 nucleotides read TGTGCCAGCAGGCCCGAAACGGCGGGCTACACCTTC.

The chain has TRBV19 and TRBJ1-2; D not certain. In germline, CDR1 is LNHDA, CDR2 SQIVND (reference sequence). The CDR3 is made up of 12 amino acids. V lost 0 bases and J lost 6, with 5 bases in between. The CDR3 spells CASSIEQDGYTF. For the CDR3, the DNA is TGTGCCAGTAGTATAGAGCAAGATGGCTACACCTTC.

The J gene is TRBJ2-1, the V gene TRBV7-9; 11 bases align to TRBD2. The length of the CDR3 is 14 residues. Germline-derived CDR1 and CDR2 are SEHNR and FQNEAQ (reference sequence). V trimming: 8 bases; J trimming: 4 bases; junction bases outside the gene matches: 4. The CDR3 sequence is CASGTSGSYNEQFF. CDR3 nucleotide sequence: TGTGCCAGCGGGACTAGCGGATCATACAATGAGCAGTTCTTC.

The J gene is TRBJ1-5, the V gene TRBV5-1, with D hard to call. The CDR3 is 15 amino acids. V was trimmed by 0 bases and J by 7 bases, leaving 14 bases between them. Germline CDR1 SGHRS, CDR2 YFSETQ. CDR3 loop: CASSLGQWTGQPQHF. The CDR3, as DNA: TGCGCCAGCAGCTTGGGGCAGTGGACGGGACAGCCCCAGCATTTT.

The chain couples TRBV6-6 to TRBJ2-7; 8 bases are shared with TRBD2. V shed 6 bases and J 3 bases; nucleotides not matched to a gene: 10. The CDR3 spans 15 residues. Germline V CDR1 and CDR2: MNHNY, SVGAGI (reference sequence). For the CDR3, the DNA is TGTGCCAGCAGCCCCAGTCACGCGGGAGGCTACGAGCAGTACTTC. It codes for CASSPSHAGGYEQYF.

This clonotype showed up just a few times. This chain uses TRBV7-2 with TRBJ2-7, with 7 bases that match TRBD2. This CDR3 has 15 amino acids. Germline V gene sequence: CDR1 SGHTA, CDR2 FQGNSA. J was trimmed by 3 bases and V by 1 base; bases with no gene match: 6. CDR3 in amino acids: CASSLGGSTSYEQYF. The CDR3 DNA reads TGTGCCAGCAGCTTAGGCGGGAGTACCAGCTACGAGCAGTACTTC. Filled out from reference TRBV7-2 and TRBJ2-7, the complete variable domain reads GAGVSQSPSNKVTEKGKDVELRCDPISGHTALYWYRQSLGQGLEFLIYFQGNSAPDKSGLPSDRFSAERTGGSVSTLTIQRTQQEDSAVYLCASSLGGSTSYEQYFGPGTRLTVT.

J is TRBJ1-2 and V is TRBV29-1; 10 positions match TRBD1. The ends lost 6 bases at V and 4 bases at J; junction bases unmatched: 17. Germline V gene data show CDR1 as SQVTM and CDR2 as ANQGSEA. The CDR3 loop spans 17 amino acids. Written as DNA, the CDR3 is TGCAGCGTCCCTCCCCGGGACAGGGGCACTGTTGGCTATGGCTACACCTTC. Translating gives CSVPPRDRGTVGYGYTF.

The genes are TRBV6-6 and TRBJ1-4; TRBD1 is a possible D gene (5 bases). V gave up 5 bases and J gave up 12 bases, with 19 bases separating them. Germline V CDR1 and CDR2: MNHNY, SVGAGI (reference sequence). CDR3 size: 14 residues. The CDR3 bases are TGTGCCAGCAGTCCCCGGGGCGGGGGGTTTGAACTGTTTTTT. Translated, it gives CASSPRGGGFELFF.

The V call is TRBV20-1, the J call TRBJ1-2, with unresolved D. The CDR3 runs to 11 residues. Germline CDR1 and CDR2: DFQATT and SNEGSKA (reference sequence). Trimming stripped 5 bases from V and 6 bases from J, with 10 bases between. The CDR3 DNA sequence: TGCAGTGCTCCCCGAGAGGATGGCTACACCTTC. Encoded protein: CSAPREDGYTF.

The genes are TRBV29-1 and TRBJ2-1; 8 nucleotides agree with TRBD1. J was trimmed by 3 bases and V by 7 bases; bases with no gene match: 11. Germline CDR1 and CDR2: SQVTM and ANQGSEA. The CDR3 consists of 15 residues. The chain's CDR3 is CSAYAGTGYYNEQFF. The DNA for the CDR3 is TGCAGCGCCTACGCGGGGACAGGATACTACAATGAGCAGTTCTTC.

This clonotype was seen more than once but under ten times. The chain links TRBV5-1 to TRBJ1-1, with D unresolved. Trimming cost V 2 bases and J 8 bases, with 10 bases left between them. Germline values: CDR1 SGHRS, CDR2 YFSETQ. The CDR3 is 12 amino acids. The CDR3 bases are TGCGCCAGCAGCTTCGACGGAACAGAAGCTTTCTTT. Encoded protein: CASSFDGTEAFF.

This clonotype was picked up a small number of times. V and J are TRBV7-9 and TRBJ2-3; tentatively, D is TRBD1 or TRBD2 (5 bases each). The V end lost 4 bases, the J end lost 2 bases, and 10 bases lay between the germline ends. Germline CDR1 SEHNR, CDR2 FQNEAQ (reference sequence). The CDR3 has 14 residues. CDR3 nucleotide sequence: TGTGCCAGCAGCTACACCGGGGCCACAGATACGCAGTATTTT. It yields the protein CASSYTGATDTQYF.

This clonotype was observed at least ten times. The rearrangement joins TRBV7-2 to TRBJ2-5; tentative D call: TRBD2 (5 bases). This CDR3 has 13 residues. CDR1 and CDR2 (germline): SGHTA, FQGNSA. Trimming shortened V by 6 bases and J by 4 bases, and 12 bases separated the two germline ends. The chain's CDR3 is CASRSTRAETQYF. Here the CDR3 DNA reads TGTGCCAGCAGATCTACTAGAGCAGAGACCCAGTACTTC. Supplemented by reference TRBV7-2 and TRBJ2-5, the full variable domain reads GAGVSQSPSNKVTEKGKDVELRCDPISGHTALYWYRQSLGQGLEFLIYFQGNSAPDKSGLPSDRFSAERTGGSVSTLTIQRTQQEDSAVYLCASRSTRAETQYFGPGTRLLVL.

A few counts support this clonotype. The chain couples TRBV12-5 to TRBJ2-7; no clear D gene. The length of the CDR3 is 13 residues. Looked up from germline, CDR1 is LGHNT and CDR2 is FRNRAP. V was pared by 6 bases and J by 2 bases, with 11 bases between. The DNA for the CDR3 is TGTGCTAGTGGCTCGAATGTCCCCTACGAGCAGTACTTC. Its translation: CASGSNVPYEQYF.

The V and J genes are TRBV2 and TRBJ2-3; 9 bases are a match to TRBD1. This CDR3 is 13 amino acids long. Trimming cost V 8 bases and J 3 bases; bases outside gene matches: 3. Germline values: CDR1 SNHLY, CDR2 FYNNEI. The CDR3 DNA sequence: TGTGCCAGCGGGGACAGGGTGACAGATACGCAGTATTTT. This encodes CASGDRVTDTQYF.

The chain carries TRBV6-2 or TRBV6-3 and TRBJ2-1; TRBD1 is a possible D gene (5 bases). Trimming removed 6 bases at V and 2 bases at J, with 20 bases between. This CDR3 spans 17 amino acids. Germline CDR1 is MNHEY and CDR2 is SVGEGT. In DNA, the CDR3 is TGTGCCAGCAGCCTCGACAGCAACTCCCCCCCCTACAATGAGCAGTTCTTC. This sequence encodes CASSLDSNSPPYNEQFF.

The CDR3 nucleotides are TGTGCCAGTAGTATTTCGGGACAGGGTATGGGGAGCTCCTACAATGAGCAGTTCTTC. Translating it yields CASSISGQGMGSSYNEQFF. This chain links TRBV19 with TRBJ2-1, with 9 bases identical to TRBD1. The germline gives CDR1 LNHDA, CDR2 SQIVND (reference sequence). V shed 3 bases, J shed 0 bases, and the junction held 12 bases outside the gene matches. The CDR3 sequence is 19 residues long.

The chain recombines TRBV19 with TRBJ2-1; TRBD1 agrees at 8 bases. The V segment lost 7 bases and the J segment 8 bases; nucleotides outside the gene matches: 4. Germline V gene sequence: CDR1 LNHDA, CDR2 SQIVND (reference sequence). This CDR3 contains 12 residues. CDR3 DNA sequence: TGTGCCAGTATGGACAGGGCCTATGAGCAGTTCTTC. Translating it yields CASMDRAYEQFF.

The chain is built from TRBV14 and TRBJ2-3; 10 bases are shared with TRBD2. V shed 8 bases, J shed 0 bases, and the junction held 8 bases outside the gene matches. Germline lookup yields CDR1 SGHDN and CDR2 FVKESK. CDR3 size: 16 residues. The CDR3 protein is CASQREGLTSTDTQYF. The CDR3 nucleotides are TGTGCCAGCCAGCGGGAGGGTTTAACTAGCACAGATACGCAGTATTTT.

The chain links TRBV10-3 to TRBJ2-7; a possible D gene is TRBD2 (5 bases). The CDR3 has 13 amino acids. In germline, CDR1 is ENHRY, CDR2 SYGVKD. Trimming removed 5 bases at V and 2 bases at J, with 10 bases between. CDR3 loop: CAISPRETYEQYF. CDR3 sequence (DNA): TGTGCCATCAGTCCGAGGGAAACCTACGAGCAGTACTTC.

This sequence joins TRBV20-1 and TRBJ1-4; tentative D call: TRBD1 (6 bases). CDR3 size: 16 residues. V was shortened by 1 base and J by 7 bases, with 19 bases between the two germline ends. Germline lookup yields CDR1 DFQATT and CDR2 SNEGSKA (reference sequence). The CDR3 loop is CSARGASRGKAEKLFF. CDR3 bases: TGCAGTGCTAGAGGGGCCTCAAGGGGGAAGGCTGAAAAACTGTTTTTT.

There are a few counts of this clonotype. The J gene is TRBJ2-3, the V gene TRBV18, with D maybe TRBD2 (6 bases). Per the germline V gene, CDR1 is KGHSH and CDR2 is LQKENI. The CDR3 extends over 14 amino acids. Trimming removed 2 bases at V and 1 base at J, with 7 bases between. This chain's CDR3 is CASSPSGGTDTQYF. In DNA form, the CDR3 reads TGTGCCAGCTCACCATCGGGGGGCACAGATACGCAGTATTTT.

This chain connects TRBV29-1 to TRBJ2-1, with TRBD2 identical over 7 bases. Germline V lookup: CDR1 SQVTM, CDR2 ANQGSEA. The junction had 8 bases not matched to a gene; V was cut back by 7 bases and J by 5 bases. The CDR3 runs 13 residues. CDR3 sequence (DNA): TGCAGCGCTCTCAGACTAGCCCACAATGAGCAGTTCTTC. Its translation is CSALRLAHNEQFF.

The rearrangement uses TRBV13 and TRBJ1-5; TRBD1 matches at 7 bases. Germline V gives CDR1 PRHDT, CDR2 FYEKMQ (reference sequence). This CDR3 region has 15 residues. V lost 3 bases, J lost 2 bases, and 4 bases stayed unmatched. The CDR3: CASSLARGRNQPQHF. CDR3 bases: TGTGCCAGCAGCTTGGCGAGGGGGCGCAATCAGCCCCAGCATTTT. Full variable domain (outside the CDR3, taken from reference TRBV13 and TRBJ1-5): AAGVIQSPRHLIKEKRETATLKCYPIPRHDTVYWYQQGPGQDPQFLISFYEKMQSDKGSIPDRFSAQQFSDYHSELNMSSLELGDSALYFCASSLARGRNQPQHFGDGTRLSIL.

CDR3 protein: CSAPMFGRYEAFF. CDR3 nucleotide sequence: TGCAGCGCCCCCATGTTCGGCAGGTATGAAGCTTTCTTT. The J gene is TRBJ1-1, the V gene TRBV29-1; D is unclear. Germline-derived CDR1 and CDR2 are SQVTM and ANQGSEA. Trimming cost V 7 bases and J 7 bases, with 19 bases left between them. The CDR3 spans 13 residues.

This clonotype showed up just a few times. V and J are TRBV20-1 and TRBJ1-2; a possible D gene is TRBD1 (6 bases). This CDR3 region has 19 residues. V shed 3 bases and J shed 5 bases, with 31 bases lying between them. Germline V gene lookup returns CDR1 DFQATT and CDR2 SNEGSKA (reference sequence). Here the CDR3 reads CSARDSPKPAHTSFYGYTF. Here the CDR3 DNA reads TGCAGTGCTAGGGACAGCCCTAAACCGGCTCATACGTCGTTTTATGGCTACACCTTC.